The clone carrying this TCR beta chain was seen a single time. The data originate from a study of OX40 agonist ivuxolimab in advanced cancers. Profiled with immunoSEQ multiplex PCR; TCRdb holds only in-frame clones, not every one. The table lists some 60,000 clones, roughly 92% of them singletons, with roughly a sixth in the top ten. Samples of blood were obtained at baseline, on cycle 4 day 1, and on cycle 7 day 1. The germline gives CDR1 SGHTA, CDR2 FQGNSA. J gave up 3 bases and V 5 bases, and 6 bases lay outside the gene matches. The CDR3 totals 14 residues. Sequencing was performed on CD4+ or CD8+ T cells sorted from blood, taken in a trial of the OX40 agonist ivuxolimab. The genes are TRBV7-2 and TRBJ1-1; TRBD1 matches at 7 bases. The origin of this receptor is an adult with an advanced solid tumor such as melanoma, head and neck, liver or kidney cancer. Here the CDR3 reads CASSPGTVYTEAFF. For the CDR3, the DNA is TGTGCCAGCAGCCCAGGGACAGTATACACTGAAGCTTTCTTT.